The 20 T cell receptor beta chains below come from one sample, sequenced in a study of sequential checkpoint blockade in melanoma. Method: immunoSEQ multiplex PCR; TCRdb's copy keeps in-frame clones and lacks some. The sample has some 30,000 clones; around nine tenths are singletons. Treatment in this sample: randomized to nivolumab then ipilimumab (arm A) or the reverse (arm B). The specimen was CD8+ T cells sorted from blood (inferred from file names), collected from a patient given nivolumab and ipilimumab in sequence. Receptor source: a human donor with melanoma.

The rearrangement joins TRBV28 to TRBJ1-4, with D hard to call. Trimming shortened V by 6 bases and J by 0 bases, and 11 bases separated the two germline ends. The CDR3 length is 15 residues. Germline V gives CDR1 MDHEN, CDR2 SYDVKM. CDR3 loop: CASSPLPSTNEKLFF. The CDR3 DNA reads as TGTGCCAGCAGCCCTCTCCCGTCAACTAATGAAAAACTGTTTTTT.

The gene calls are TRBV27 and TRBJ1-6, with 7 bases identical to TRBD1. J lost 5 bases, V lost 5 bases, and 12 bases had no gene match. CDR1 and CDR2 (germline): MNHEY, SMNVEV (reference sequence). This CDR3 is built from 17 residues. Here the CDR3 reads CASSDNSGTVNNSPLHF. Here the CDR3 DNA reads TGTGCCAGCAGTGACAATTCCGGGACAGTAAATAATTCACCCCTCCACTTT.

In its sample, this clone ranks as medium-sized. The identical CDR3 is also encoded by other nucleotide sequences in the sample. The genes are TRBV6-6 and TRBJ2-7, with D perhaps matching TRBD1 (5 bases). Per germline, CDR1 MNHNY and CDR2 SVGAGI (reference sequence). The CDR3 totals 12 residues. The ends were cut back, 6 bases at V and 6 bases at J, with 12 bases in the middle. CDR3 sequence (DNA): TGTGCCAGCAGAGGCCAGGGCCTCGAGCAGTACTTC. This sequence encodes CASRGQGLEQYF.

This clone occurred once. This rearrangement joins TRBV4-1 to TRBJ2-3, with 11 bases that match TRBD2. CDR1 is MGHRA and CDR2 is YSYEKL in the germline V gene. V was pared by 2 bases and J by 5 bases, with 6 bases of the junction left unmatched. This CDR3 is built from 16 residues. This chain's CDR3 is CASSQLLAGVGDTQYF. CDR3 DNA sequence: TGCGCCAGCAGCCAATTACTAGCGGGAGTCGGAGATACGCAGTATTTT.

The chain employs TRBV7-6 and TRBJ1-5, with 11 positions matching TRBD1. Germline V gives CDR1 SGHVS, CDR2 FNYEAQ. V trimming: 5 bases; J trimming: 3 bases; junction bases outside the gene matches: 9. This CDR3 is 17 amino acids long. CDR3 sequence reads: CASSGLGQGGINQPQHF. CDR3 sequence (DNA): TGTGCCAGCAGCGGGTTGGGACAGGGGGGAATCAATCAGCCCCAGCATTTT. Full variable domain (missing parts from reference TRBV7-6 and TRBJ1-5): GAGVSQSPRYKVTKRGQDVALRCDPISGHVSLYWYRQALGQGPEFLTYFNYEAQQDKSGLPNDRFSAERPEGSISTLTIQRTEQRDSAMYRCASSGLGQGGINQPQHFGDGTRLSIL.

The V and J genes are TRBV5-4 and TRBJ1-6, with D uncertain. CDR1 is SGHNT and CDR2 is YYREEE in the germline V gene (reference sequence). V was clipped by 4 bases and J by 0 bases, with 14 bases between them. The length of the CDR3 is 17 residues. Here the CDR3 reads CASSSPGKSSYNSPLHF. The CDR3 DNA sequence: TGTGCCAGCAGCAGCCCAGGCAAGAGCTCCTATAATTCACCCCTCCACTTT.

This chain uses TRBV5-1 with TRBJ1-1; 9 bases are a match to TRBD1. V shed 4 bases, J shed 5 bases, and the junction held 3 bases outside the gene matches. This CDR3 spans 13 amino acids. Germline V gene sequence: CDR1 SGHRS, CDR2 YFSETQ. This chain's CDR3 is CASSEDRGTEAFF. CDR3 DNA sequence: TGCGCCAGCAGCGAGGACAGGGGAACTGAAGCTTTCTTT.

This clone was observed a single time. DNA of the CDR3: TGTGCCAGCAGCGTAGGTACAGGGGACACCTACGAGCAGTACTTC. Protein product: CASSVGTGDTYEQYF. The rearrangement joins TRBV9 to TRBJ2-7, with 7 nucleotides matching TRBD1. V trimming: 0 bases; J trimming: 2 bases; junction bases outside the gene matches: 5. CDR1 and CDR2 (germline): SGDLS, YYNGEE. The length of the CDR3 is 15 residues.

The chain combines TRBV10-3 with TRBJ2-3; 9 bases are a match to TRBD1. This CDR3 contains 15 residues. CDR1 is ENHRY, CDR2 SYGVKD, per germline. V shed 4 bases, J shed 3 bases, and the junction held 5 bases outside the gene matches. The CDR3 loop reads CAISGWDRVTDTQYF. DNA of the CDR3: TGTGCCATCAGTGGGTGGGACAGGGTGACAGATACGCAGTATTTT.

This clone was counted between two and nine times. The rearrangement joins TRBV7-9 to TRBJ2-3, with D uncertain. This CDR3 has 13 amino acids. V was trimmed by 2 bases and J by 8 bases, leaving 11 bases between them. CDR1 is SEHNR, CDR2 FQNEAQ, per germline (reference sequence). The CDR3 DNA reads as TGTGCCAGCAGCTTACTAGGTTCAAGTACGCAGTATTTT. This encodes CASSLLGSSTQYF.

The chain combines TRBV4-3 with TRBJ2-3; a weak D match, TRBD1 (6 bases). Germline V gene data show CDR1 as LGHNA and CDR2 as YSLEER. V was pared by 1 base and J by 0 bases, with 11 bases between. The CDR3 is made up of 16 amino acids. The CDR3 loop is CASSQVWGPSTDTQYF. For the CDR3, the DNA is TGCGCCAGCAGCCAAGTATGGGGGCCCAGCACAGATACGCAGTATTTT.

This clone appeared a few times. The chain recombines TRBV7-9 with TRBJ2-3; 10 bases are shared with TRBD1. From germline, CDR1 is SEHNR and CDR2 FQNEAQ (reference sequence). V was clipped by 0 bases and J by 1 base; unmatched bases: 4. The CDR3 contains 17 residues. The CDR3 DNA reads TGTGCCAGCAGCTTAGCGCGGGACAGGGGAGGCACAGATACGCAGTATTTT. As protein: CASSLARDRGGTDTQYF.

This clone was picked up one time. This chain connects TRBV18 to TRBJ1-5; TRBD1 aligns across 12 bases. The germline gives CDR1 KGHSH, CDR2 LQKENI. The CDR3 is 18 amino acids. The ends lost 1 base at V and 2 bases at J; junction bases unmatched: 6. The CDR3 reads CASSPRDRGRRGNQPQHF. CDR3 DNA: TGTGCCAGCTCACCACGGGACAGGGGGCGCAGGGGCAATCAGCCCCAGCATTTT. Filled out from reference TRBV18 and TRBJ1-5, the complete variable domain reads NAGVMQNPRHLVRRRGQEARLRCSPMKGHSHVYWYRQLPEEGLKFMVYLQKENIIDESGMPKERFSAEFPKEGPSILRIQQVVRGDSAAYFCASSPRDRGRRGNQPQHFGDGTRLSIL.

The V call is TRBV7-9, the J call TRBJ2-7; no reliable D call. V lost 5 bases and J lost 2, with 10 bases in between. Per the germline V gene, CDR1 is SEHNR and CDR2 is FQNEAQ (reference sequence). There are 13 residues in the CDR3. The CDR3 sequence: CASSPPLAYEQYF. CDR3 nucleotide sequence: TGTGCCAGCAGCCCACCGCTAGCCTACGAGCAGTACTTC.

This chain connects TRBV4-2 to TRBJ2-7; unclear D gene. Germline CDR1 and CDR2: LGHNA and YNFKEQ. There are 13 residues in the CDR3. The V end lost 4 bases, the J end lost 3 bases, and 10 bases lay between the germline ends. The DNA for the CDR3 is TGTGCCAGCAGCCTTCTGGGCGACTACGAGCAGTACTTC. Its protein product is CASSLLGDYEQYF.

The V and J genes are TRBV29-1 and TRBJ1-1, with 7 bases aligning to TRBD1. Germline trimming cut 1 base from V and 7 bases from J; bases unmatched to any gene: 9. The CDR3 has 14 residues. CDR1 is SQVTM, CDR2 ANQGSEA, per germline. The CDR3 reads CSVEVKGAAFEAFF. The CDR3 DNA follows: TGCAGCGTTGAAGTGAAGGGGGCCGCGTTTGAAGCTTTCTTT.

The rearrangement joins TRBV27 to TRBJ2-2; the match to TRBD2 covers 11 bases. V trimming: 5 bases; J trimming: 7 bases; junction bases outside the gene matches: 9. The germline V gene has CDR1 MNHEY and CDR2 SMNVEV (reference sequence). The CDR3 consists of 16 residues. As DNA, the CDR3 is TGTGCCAGCAGTCTCACTAGCGGGGGCCCATTCGGGGAGCTGTTTTTT. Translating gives CASSLTSGGPFGELFF.

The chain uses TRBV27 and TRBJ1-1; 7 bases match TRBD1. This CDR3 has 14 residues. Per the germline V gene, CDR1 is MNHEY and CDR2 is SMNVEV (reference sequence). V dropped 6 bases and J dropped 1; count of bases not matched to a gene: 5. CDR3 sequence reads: CASRGGWGNTEAFF. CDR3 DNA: TGTGCCAGCAGAGGGGGCTGGGGGAACACTGAAGCTTTCTTT.

CDR3 residues: CASSLSSGSSYNEQFF. For the CDR3, the DNA is TGTGCCAGCAGTTTATCTAGCGGGAGCTCCTACAATGAGCAGTTCTTC. J is TRBJ2-1 and V is TRBV27; 9 bases fit TRBD2. J was trimmed by 0 bases and V by 0 bases; bases with no gene match: 0. The CDR3 extends over 16 amino acids. The V gene's germline CDR1 is MNHEY and CDR2 SMNVEV (reference sequence).

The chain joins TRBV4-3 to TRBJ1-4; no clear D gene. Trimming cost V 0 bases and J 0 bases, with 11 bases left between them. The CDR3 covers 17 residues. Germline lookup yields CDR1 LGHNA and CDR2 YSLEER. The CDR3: CASSQDWRVTTNEKLFF. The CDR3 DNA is TGCGCCAGCAGCCAAGATTGGAGGGTTACAACTAATGAAAAACTGTTTTTT.